A selection of T cell receptor beta chains follows, all from one sample in a study of cytomegalovirus exposure and HLA in healthy donors. Produced via immunoSEQ multiplex PCR; TCRdb's table is partial and in-frame only. The sample consists of fewer than 150,000 clones, 80% of them appearing once. The specimen sequenced was PBMCs. Receptors originate from a male donor in good health and CMV-seronegative. The CDR3 runs from the conserved cysteine through the conserved F or W. A D gene is named only where the DNA matches it firmly. Some rows have no size entry. The others give once, few or many, or a class for an expanded clone.

v_call	d_call	j_call	clone_size	cdr3_aa	cdr3_nt
TRBV19	NA	TRBJ1-5	NA	CASSITTGLWPQHF	TGTGCCAGTAGTATCACGACAGGCCTCTGGCCCCAGCATTTT
TRBV5-1	NA	TRBJ2-1	NA	CASSEGSGSGSYNEQFF	TGCGCCAGCAGTGAGGGATCTGGGAGTGGCTCCTACAATGAGCAGTTCTTC
TRBV7-8	NA	TRBJ2-2	NA	CASSSQSKTGELFF	TGTGCCAGCAGCTCACAGAGTAAAACCGGGGAGCTGTTTTTT
TRBV27	TRBD1	TRBJ2-7	NA	CASKTGQGNEQYF	TGTGCCAGCAAAACCGGACAGGGGAACGAGCAGTACTTC
TRBV7-7	NA	TRBJ2-1	NA	CASSPLQGRNEQFF	TGTGCCAGCAGCCCGTTACAGGGTCGGAATGAGCAGTTCTTC
TRBV11-2	TRBD2	TRBJ2-1	NA	CASSLDASGGNEQFF	TGTGCCAGCAGCTTAGACGCTAGCGGGGGGAATGAGCAGTTCTTC
TRBV7-2	NA	TRBJ1-1	NA	CASSLAYSGTEAFF	TGTGCCAGCAGCTTAGCCTATTCCGGCACTGAAGCTTTCTTT
TRBV5-1	TRBD1	TRBJ2-7	few	CASRRTGESYEQYF	TGCGCCAGCAGAAGAACAGGGGAAAGCTACGAGCAGTACTTC
TRBV27	NA	TRBJ1-6	NA	CASSIQRNSPLHF	TGTGCCAGCAGTATCCAGCGGAATTCACCCCTCCACTTT
TRBV28	NA	TRBJ1-6	NA	CASSPRGLRAYNSPLHF	TGTGCCAGCAGCCCTAGGGGGTTGAGGGCCTATAATTCACCCCTCCACTTT
TRBV4-3	TRBD2	TRBJ2-7	NA	CASSQDWGGIYEQYF	TGCGCCAGCAGCCAAGATTGGGGGGGGATCTACGAGCAGTACTTC
TRBV4-2	TRBD1	TRBJ1-1	NA	CASSQGTGGNTEAFF	TGTGCCAGCAGCCAAGGAACAGGGGGAAACACTGAAGCTTTCTTT
TRBV5-1	TRBD1	TRBJ2-6	few	CASSLQGTGANVLTF	TGCGCCAGCAGCTTACAGGGGACTGGGGCCAACGTCCTGACTTTC
TRBV28	TRBD2	TRBJ2-7	NA	CASSGIGRTEQYF	TGTGCCAGCAGTGGGATCGGGAGGACCGAGCAGTACTTC
TRBV2	NA	TRBJ1-1	NA	CASSVQGRGEAFF	TGTGCCAGCAGTGTCCAGGGAAGGGGAGAAGCTTTCTTT
TRBV27	NA	TRBJ1-1	NA	CASSLLSGVGTEAFF	TGTGCCAGCAGTTTATTATCGGGGGTAGGAACTGAAGCTTTCTTT
TRBV19	NA	TRBJ1-4	NA	CASSMSAVDEKLFF	TGTGCCAGTAGTATGTCCGCGGTGGATGAAAAACTGTTTTTT
TRBV28	NA	TRBJ2-5	NA	CASSSGLWGQTQYF	TGTGCCAGCAGTTCGGGCCTGTGGGGGCAGACCCAGTACTTC
TRBV5-1	TRBD1	TRBJ2-7	NA	CASSHGTAYEQYF	TGCGCCAGCAGCCACGGGACAGCGTACGAGCAGTACTTC
TRBV6-5	NA	TRBJ2-7	NA	CARTGVQGNFDEQYF	TGTGCCAGGACGGGTGTCCAGGGGAACTTTGACGAGCAGTACTTC
TRBV7-3	TRBD2	TRBJ2-2	few	CASKAGGTGELFF	TGTGCCAGCAAAGCGGGGGGAACCGGGGAGCTGTTTTTT
TRBV21-1	NA	TRBJ1-1	NA	CASDTPNTEAFF	TGTGCCAGCGACACGCCGAACACTGAAGCTTTCTTT
TRBV7-9	TRBD1	TRBJ2-2	NA	CASSPPRAGTGDTGELFF	TGTGCCAGCAGCCCCCCCCGTGCCGGGACAGGGGACACCGGGGAGCTGTTTTTT
TRBV30	NA	TRBJ1-2	once	CAWIAPPNRVGANYGYTF	TGTGCCTGGATTGCGCCGCCCAACAGGGTAGGGGCAAACTATGGCTACACCTTC
TRBV11-2	NA	TRBJ2-2	NA	CASSSGGLGELFF	TGTGCCAGCAGCTCAGGGGGGTTAGGGGAGCTGTTTTTT
TRBV7-6	NA	TRBJ2-7	NA	CASSLSGAAWDEQYF	TGTGCCAGCAGCTTATCAGGGGCCGCCTGGGACGAGCAGTACTTC
TRBV15	NA	TRBJ1-2	NA	CATSRDSYGYTF	TGTGCCACCAGCAGAGACAGCTATGGCTACACCTTC
TRBV19	NA	TRBJ1-5	NA	CASSGEGGQPQHF	TGTGCCAGTAGTGGGGAAGGAGGTCAGCCCCAGCATTTT
TRBV27	TRBD2	TRBJ2-1	NA	CASSLLGLAGVNEQFF	TGTGCCAGCAGTTTACTTGGACTAGCGGGGGTGAATGAGCAGTTCTTC
TRBV6-4	NA	TRBJ2-1	NA	CASSVGEQFF	TGTGCCAGCAGTGTCGGGGAGCAGTTCTTC
TRBV10-3	NA	TRBJ2-5	NA	CAISESGDKRETQYF	TGTGCCATCAGTGAGTCGGGAGATAAGCGAGAGACCCAGTACTTC
TRBV30	NA	TRBJ1-2	NA	CAWSVGGKGGYTF	TGTGCCTGGAGTGTAGGAGGGAAGGGTGGCTACACCTTC
TRBV7-2	NA	TRBJ1-2	NA	CASSSGSNYGYTF	TGTGCCAGCAGCTCAGGGTCTAACTATGGCTACACCTTC
TRBV4-1	TRBD1	TRBJ1-5	NA	CASSQERGTVNQPQHF	TGCGCCAGCAGCCAAGAACGGGGGACAGTCAATCAGCCCCAGCATTTT
TRBV4-3	TRBD1	TRBJ2-1	NA	CASSIDRGYEQFF	TGCGCCAGCAGCATTGACAGGGGATATGAGCAGTTCTTC
TRBV5-1	TRBD1	TRBJ1-1	NA	CASSLGIDRGRPEAFF	TGCGCCAGCAGCTTGGGTATCGACAGGGGTAGACCTGAAGCTTTCTTT
TRBV29-1	NA	TRBJ2-7	NA	CSAQGRSTYEQYF	TGCAGCGCCCAGGGGAGATCCACCTACGAGCAGTACTTC
TRBV10-3	TRBD1	TRBJ1-2	NA	CAISGQGNYGYTF	TGTGCCATCAGCGGACAGGGAAACTATGGCTACACCTTC
TRBV28	TRBD1	TRBJ2-7	few	CASSSGQTYEQYF	TGTGCCAGCAGCTCGGGACAGACCTACGAGCAGTACTTC
TRBV18	NA	TRBJ1-4	NA	CASSSNREGTNEKLFF	TGTGCCAGCTCATCTAACAGGGAGGGGACTAATGAAAAACTGTTTTTT
TRBV28	TRBD1	TRBJ2-6	NA	CASSSGQVGANVLTF	TGTGCCAGCAGTTCGGGACAGGTTGGGGCCAACGTCCTGACTTTC